A selection of T cell receptor beta chains follows, all from one sample in a study of CD8 T cells in ankylosing spondylitis. TCRdb used MiXCR to reprocess the 5' RACE reads, holding one entry per CDR3 protein. The table has 150,000 or so distinct CDR3 sequences, about a third seen once; the top ten hold over 5.5%. The sample was synovial fluid, either unsorted or a sorted T cell fraction (not recorded which). The origin of the receptors is a male donor with ankylosing spondylitis. CDR3s include the opening cysteine and the closing phenylalanine or tryptophan. D genes are given only for firm matches. Clone size appears in some rows only: once, few, many, or a class for an expanded clone.

CDR3 DNA | CDR3 protein | J gene | clone size | V gene | CDR3 length | D gene
TGCGCCAGCAGCCCTGGGGCCTCTGGGGCGGACATTCAGTACTTC | CASSPGASGADIQYF | TRBJ2-4 | - | TRBV4-3 | 15 | -
TGTGCCAGCAGCCTCCCCCCGGGGGAGACCCAGTACTTC | CASSLPPGETQYF | TRBJ2-5 | - | TRBV7-9 | 13 | -
TGCGCCAGCAGCTCGGGACTAGCGGGAGCGGGTGAGCAGTTCTTC | CASSSGLAGAGEQFF | TRBJ2-1 | few | TRBV5-1 | 15 | TRBD2
TGTGCCAGCAGCTTAGGGCAGGGGCACACTGAAGCTTTCTTT | CASSLGQGHTEAFF | TRBJ1-1 | - | TRBV7-3 | 14 | -
TGTGCCAGCAGTGAAAACTCAGAGCAGTACTTC | CASSENSEQYF | TRBJ2-7 | many | TRBV11-3 | 11 | -
TGTGCCTCCGGGCGGTATACGGCCGTGGGACAGAAAATCTACGAGCAGTACTTC | CASGRYTAVGQKIYEQYF | TRBJ2-7 | - | TRBV11-1 | 18 | TRBD1
TGCAGTGCTAGAGCCTTGGGACAGGGTGGCAATCAGCCCCAGCATTTT | CSARALGQGGNQPQHF | TRBJ1-5 | - | TRBV20-1 | 16 | TRBD1
TGTGCCAGCAGCGAACCACGGAGGACAGATACGCAGTATTTT | CASSEPRRTDTQYF | TRBJ2-3 | - | TRBV25-1 | 14 | -
TGTGCCAGCAGCCAAGTTCCGGGGGGGAGAGAGACCCAGTACTTC | CASSQVPGGRETQYF | TRBJ2-5 | - | TRBV3-1 | 15 | TRBD2
TGCGCCAGCAGCCAAGAAAGGGCAGGGGCGACGCGGTGGACTGAAGCTTTCTTT | CASSQERAGATRWTEAFF | TRBJ1-1 | - | TRBV4-1 | 18 | -
TGTGCCAGCAGCGGACAGGGAGGTAACATTCAGTACTTC | CASSGQGGNIQYF | TRBJ2-4 | - | TRBV25-1 | 13 | TRBD1
TGTGCCAGCAGCTTGGGCCATAGACAGGGGATACCCTATGGCTACACCTTC | CASSLGHRQGIPYGYTF | TRBJ1-2 | - | TRBV7-2 | 17 | TRBD1
TGCAGTGCTAGATTAGACAACATGGTCTCTGAAGCTTTCTTT | CSARLDNMVSEAFF | TRBJ1-1 | - | TRBV20-1 | 14 | -
TGCAGTGCTAGCGAAACTACGAGGGAGAAGCACTTC | CSASETTREKHF | TRBJ2-7 | few | TRBV20-1 | 12 | -
TGCGCCAGCAGCTTTGCAGGGCGAAACTACGAGCAGTACTTC | CASSFAGRNYEQYF | TRBJ2-7 | - | TRBV5-1 | 14 | -